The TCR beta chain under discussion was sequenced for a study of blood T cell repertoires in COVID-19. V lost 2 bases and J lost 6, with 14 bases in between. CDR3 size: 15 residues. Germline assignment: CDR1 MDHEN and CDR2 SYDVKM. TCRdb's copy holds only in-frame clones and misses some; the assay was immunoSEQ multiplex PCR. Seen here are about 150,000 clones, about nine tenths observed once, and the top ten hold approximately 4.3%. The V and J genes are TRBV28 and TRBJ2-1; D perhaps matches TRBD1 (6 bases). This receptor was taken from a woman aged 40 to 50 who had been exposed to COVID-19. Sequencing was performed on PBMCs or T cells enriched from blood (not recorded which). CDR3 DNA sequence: TGTGCCAGCAGTTTAGCACAGGGTGGTTTCAATGAGCAGTTCTTC. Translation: CASSLAQGGFNEQFF.